Sequencing of this T cell receptor (beta chain) was carried out in a study of blood T cell repertoires in COVID-19. Study details: Sites in the United States, Italy and Spain provided acute and convalescent COVID-19 samples. Sources were T cells, B-cell-depleted T cells, or PBMCs; the material itself was cDNA or gDNA.

Study processing details: The authors estimated nucleated cell counts from reference gene primer amplification. The table came from immunoSEQ multiplex PCR; TCRdb's copy has only in-frame clones and leaves some out. That table furnishes V, J and clone size, whereas the DNA furnished D and trimming. The table lists 250,000 or so clones, around nine tenths of them singletons. Germline lookup yields CDR1 MNHNY and CDR2 SVGAGI (reference sequence). V dropped 0 bases and J dropped 7 bases, with 4 bases sitting between them. The length of the CDR3 is 13 residues. This chain links TRBV6-6 with TRBJ1-6; no clear D gene. The sequenced material came from peripheral blood. This clonotype originated in a man at least 80 years old with acute or convalescent COVID-19. CDR3 region: CASSYSENSPLHF. The CDR3 region has the DNA TGTGCCAGCAGTTACTCCGAGAATTCACCCCTCCACTTT.